The present TCR beta chain was sequenced within a study of cytomegalovirus exposure and HLA in healthy donors. The CDR3 runs to 16 residues. Trimming cost V 2 bases and J 2 bases; bases outside gene matches: 7. Germline-derived CDR1 and CDR2 are MGHRA and YSYEKL. The primer mix had 60 Vbeta and 13 Jbeta primers. TCRdb keeps only in-frame clones here, not all; method: immunoSEQ multiplex PCR. The sample has 60,000 to 85,000 clones, around 76% seen once. This TCR was sampled from a male donor in good health and CMV-seropositive. The rearrangement links TRBV4-1 to TRBJ2-3, with TRBD1 identical over 7 bases. Sequenced sample: PBMCs. The CDR3 region is CASSQRDRQDTDTQYF. The CDR3 DNA is TGCGCCAGCAGCCAACGGGACAGACAAGACACAGATACGCAGTATTTT.